This T cell receptor (beta chain) comes out of a study of OX40 agonist ivuxolimab in advanced cancers. Study-level background: Patients received intravenous ivuxolimab every 2 weeks at 0.01 to 10 mg/kg. Study findings and constraints: Within 6 weeks, CD4+ and CD8+ blood T cells expanded clonally at 0.1 to 3.0 mg/kg.

Measured with immunoSEQ multiplex PCR; TCRdb has only the in-frame clones, and not every one. The sample has under 80,000 clones; approximately 88% are singletons. With regard to this clone: The target antigen is unknown.

It was autoimmune disease history or systemic immunosuppression that excluded patients. The CDR3 length is 16 residues. J was trimmed by 3 bases and V by 3 bases; bases with no gene match: 7. Looked up from germline, CDR1 is SEHNR and CDR2 is FQNEAQ (reference sequence). The chain links TRBV7-9 to TRBJ2-7; 11 bases align to TRBD1. This TCR came from an adult with an advanced solid tumor such as melanoma, head and neck, liver or kidney cancer. Sequences were derived from CD4+ or CD8+ T cells sorted from blood, sampled in a trial of the OX40 agonist ivuxolimab. The CDR3 here is CASSFWTGGHHYEQYF. The CDR3 DNA follows: TGTGCCAGCAGCTTTTGGACAGGGGGCCACCACTACGAGCAGTACTTC. The full variable domain, with the rest looked up from reference TRBV7-9 and TRBJ2-7, is DTGVSQNPRHKITKRGQNVTFRCDPISEHNRLYWYRQTLGQGPEFLTYFQNEAQLEKSRLLSDRFSAERPKGSFSTLEIQRTEQGDSAMYLCASSFWTGGHHYEQYFGPGTRLTVT.